The rows below give T cell receptor beta chains drawn from one sample of a study of response to subunit inactivated influenza vaccine. One entry per CDR3 protein, called by TCRdb with MiXCR from the RT-PCR reads. The sample yields about 310,000 distinct CDR3 sequences, approximately 20% seen once. The specimen comprised PBMCs from blood, sampled 21 months after vaccination. The receptors come from a man aged 50 to 69 who received an inactivated influenza vaccine. Both conserved end residues are part of each CDR3. The order of the fields is CDR3 protein, CDR3 DNA, J gene, clone size, V gene, D gene. A D gene is named only where the DNA matches it firmly. Clone size, where shown, is once, few, many, or a class for clones that have expanded.

CDR3: CASSPGGGTDTQYF; DNA: TGTGCCAGCAGTCCCGGGGGGGGGACAGATACGCAGTATTTT; J: TRBJ2-3; size: NA; V: TRBV7-2; D: TRBD2
CDR3: CASTGGGGSPLHF; DNA: TGTGCCAGCACTGGGGGCGGAGGTTCACCCCTCCACTTT; J: TRBJ1-6; size: few; V: TRBV25-1; D: NA
CDR3: CASRLSGTRAGNTIYF; DNA: TGTGCCAGCAGGCTATCCGGGACGCGGGCCGGAAACACCATATATTTT; J: TRBJ1-3; size: few; V: TRBV7-9; D: NA
CDR3: CASSEGQALQETQYF; DNA: TGCGCCAGCAGCGAGGGACAGGCCCTACAAGAGACCCAGTACTTC; J: TRBJ2-5; size: NA; V: TRBV5-1; D: TRBD1
CDR3: CAISESGRNSPLHF; DNA: TGTGCCATCAGTGAGTCGGGCAGGAATTCACCCCTCCACTTT; J: TRBJ1-6; size: many; V: TRBV10-3; D: NA
CDR3: CSVLGGNIQYF; DNA: TGCAGCGTTCTGGGGGGAAACATTCAGTACTTC; J: TRBJ2-4; size: NA; V: TRBV29-1; D: NA
CDR3: CASSSLSGAGTDTQYF; DNA: TGTGCCAGCAGTTCACTGAGCGGGGCGGGGACAGATACGCAGTATTTT; J: TRBJ2-3; size: few; V: TRBV28; D: TRBD2
CDR3: CASSPPPWQDANYGYTF; DNA: TGTGCCAGCAGCCCACCCCCGTGGCAGGATGCTAACTATGGCTACACCTTC; J: TRBJ1-2; size: many; V: TRBV7-6; D: NA
CDR3: CASSPRPLLVDVYGYTF; DNA: TGTGCCAGCTCACCACGGCCCTTGTTGGTAGATGTCTATGGCTACACCTTC; J: TRBJ1-2; size: few; V: TRBV18; D: NA
CDR3: CAISPIYQRETQYF; DNA: TGTGCCATCAGCCCGATTTACCAAAGAGAGACCCAGTACTTC; J: TRBJ2-5; size: NA; V: TRBV10-3; D: NA
CDR3: CASSFGGAADTQYF; DNA: TGTGCCAGCAGTTTTGGGGGAGCTGCAGATACGCAGTATTTT; J: TRBJ2-3; size: NA; V: TRBV12-3/TRBV12-4; D: NA
CDR3: CASSQGGVAGGFYEQYF; DNA: TGCGCCAGCAGCCAAGGAGGGGTGGCGGGAGGATTCTACGAGCAGTACTTC; J: TRBJ2-7; size: NA; V: TRBV4-3; D: TRBD2
CDR3: CAISDLSGSGNEQFF; DNA: TGTGCCATCAGTGACCTTAGCGGGAGTGGCAATGAGCAGTTCTTC; J: TRBJ2-1; size: NA; V: TRBV10-3; D: TRBD2
CDR3: CSARAPRTQETQYF; DNA: TGCAGTGCTAGAGCTCCGCGGACCCAAGAGACCCAGTACTTC; J: TRBJ2-5; size: many; V: TRBV20-1; D: NA
CDR3: CASSFSGGETDTQYF; DNA: TGCGCCAGCAGCTTTTCCGGGGGTGAAACAGATACGCAGTATTTT; J: TRBJ2-3; size: NA; V: TRBV5-1; D: NA
CDR3: CASSFGQLAGELFF; DNA: TGTGCCAGCAGTTTTGGGCAACTTGCAGGGGAGCTGTTTTTT; J: TRBJ2-2; size: NA; V: TRBV12-3/TRBV12-4; D: NA
CDR3: CSARNGGDTQYF; DNA: TGCAGTGCTAGAAACGGGGGAGATACGCAGTATTTT; J: TRBJ2-3; size: few; V: TRBV20-1; D: NA
CDR3: CASSFRGSEAFF; DNA: TGTGCCAGCAGTTTCCGGGGTTCTGAAGCTTTCTTT; J: TRBJ1-1; size: few; V: TRBV28; D: NA
CDR3: CASTEGQSYEQYF; DNA: TGTGCCAGCACCGAGGGACAGTCCTACGAGCAGTACTTC; J: TRBJ2-7; size: few; V: TRBV28; D: TRBD1
CDR3: CAISALGGPGNTIYF; DNA: TGTGCCATCAGCGCCCTTGGGGGGCCTGGAAACACCATATATTTT; J: TRBJ1-3; size: few; V: TRBV10-3; D: NA
CDR3: CASSQDPRGPTEQYF; DNA: TGTGCCAGCAGCCAAGATCCGAGGGGACCTACCGAGCAGTACTTC; J: TRBJ2-7; size: NA; V: TRBV4-2; D: NA
CDR3: CASSLGRGRAGLFF; DNA: TGTGCCAGCAGTTTAGGTCGGGGTCGCGCAGGTCTGTTTTTT; J: TRBJ1-4; size: NA; V: TRBV28; D: NA
CDR3: CASSQYENQPQHF; DNA: TGTGCCAGCTCGCAATATGAGAATCAGCCCCAGCATTTT; J: TRBJ1-5; size: NA; V: TRBV18; D: NA
CDR3: CASSQPNTGSYGYTF; DNA: TGTGCCAGCAGCCAGCCTAATACAGGGAGCTATGGCTACACCTTC; J: TRBJ1-2; size: NA; V: TRBV6-2/TRBV6-3; D: NA
CDR3: CSARDHGGRYNEKLFF; DNA: TGCAGTGCTAGAGATCACGGTGGCAGATACAATGAAAAACTGTTTTTT; J: TRBJ1-4; size: NA; V: TRBV20-1; D: NA
CDR3: CSAPAGWGQGAFGEKLFF; DNA: TGCAGTGCCCCAGCGGGGTGGGGACAGGGGGCATTCGGTGAAAAACTGTTTTTT; J: TRBJ1-4; size: NA; V: TRBV20-1; D: TRBD1
CDR3: CASSRTVGQVYYGYTF; DNA: TGTGCCAGCAGCCGGACGGTGGGACAGGTTTACTATGGCTACACCTTC; J: TRBJ1-2; size: many; V: TRBV7-9; D: TRBD1
CDR3: CSAGLTGGSETQYF; DNA: TGCAGCGCCGGCCTGACAGGGGGGTCGGAGACCCAGTACTTC; J: TRBJ2-5; size: NA; V: TRBV29-1; D: TRBD1
CDR3: CASTIGQGGPYEQYF; DNA: TGTGCCAGCACTATCGGACAGGGAGGCCCCTACGAGCAGTACTTC; J: TRBJ2-7; size: many; V: TRBV12-3/TRBV12-4; D: TRBD1
CDR3: CASRTGVNYGYTF; DNA: TGTGCCAGCAGGACCGGGGTAAACTATGGCTACACCTTC; J: TRBJ1-2; size: few; V: TRBV5-5; D: NA
CDR3: CASSLKQGGNEQYF; DNA: TGTGCCAGCAGCTTAAAGCAGGGAGGGAACGAGCAGTACTTC; J: TRBJ2-7; size: NA; V: TRBV7-2; D: TRBD2
CDR3: CSASILAEETQYF; DNA: TGCAGTGCTAGTATACTAGCGGAAGAGACCCAGTACTTC; J: TRBJ2-5; size: NA; V: TRBV20-1; D: TRBD2
CDR3: CASSLDPLTNQPQHF; DNA: TGTGCCAGCAGCTTGGACCCCTTAACCAATCAGCCCCAGCATTTT; J: TRBJ1-5; size: few; V: TRBV5-5; D: NA
CDR3: CASSREVNSPLHF; DNA: TGTGCCAGCTCCCGGGAGGTTAATTCACCCCTCCACTTT; J: TRBJ1-6; size: NA; V: TRBV6-1; D: NA
CDR3: CASSPRPYSNQPQHF; DNA: TGTGCCAGCAGTCCCCGACCCTATAGCAATCAGCCCCAGCATTTT; J: TRBJ1-5; size: few; V: TRBV6-1; D: NA
CDR3: CASSPGTALLNEQFF; DNA: TGTGCCAGCTCACCAGGGACAGCCCTTTTGAATGAGCAGTTCTTC; J: TRBJ2-1; size: NA; V: TRBV18; D: TRBD1
CDR3: CASSLEALRTDTQYF; DNA: TGTGCCAGCAGCTTAGAAGCACTTCGCACAGATACGCAGTATTTT; J: TRBJ2-3; size: NA; V: TRBV11-2; D: NA
CDR3: CASSYRSGPQPQHF; DNA: TGTGCCAGCAGCTACAGGTCAGGGCCTCAGCCCCAGCATTTT; J: TRBJ1-5; size: few; V: TRBV6-5; D: NA
CDR3: CASSSQGSEQPQHF; DNA: TGTGCCAGCAGTTCACAGGGATCGGAACAGCCCCAGCATTTT; J: TRBJ1-5; size: few; V: TRBV6-5; D: NA
CDR3: CASSFSEGNTIYF; DNA: TGTGCCAGCAGCTTTAGTGAAGGAAACACCATATATTTT; J: TRBJ1-3; size: NA; V: TRBV11-2; D: NA
CDR3: CASSLAAGARPEAFF; DNA: TGTGCCAGCAGCTTGGCGGCAGGGGCCCGACCCGAAGCTTTCTTT; J: TRBJ1-1; size: few; V: TRBV5-4; D: NA
CDR3: CASSLSTGVGGNTIYF; DNA: TGTGCCAGCAGCCTCAGTACCGGGGTGGGCGGAAACACCATATATTTT; J: TRBJ1-3; size: NA; V: TRBV7-2; D: NA
CDR3: CSVESPPSYGYTF; DNA: TGCAGCGTTGAGAGTCCGCCGTCCTATGGCTACACCTTC; J: TRBJ1-2; size: NA; V: TRBV29-1; D: NA
CDR3: CSAAYLRENGYTF; DNA: TGCAGTGCCGCCTACCTCAGGGAAAATGGCTACACCTTC; J: TRBJ1-2; size: few; V: TRBV20-1; D: NA
CDR3: CASSQDYGTGGNNSPLHF; DNA: TGTGCCAGCAGCCAAGATTACGGGACAGGGGGCAATAATTCACCCCTCCACTTT; J: TRBJ1-6; size: once; V: TRBV14; D: TRBD1
CDR3: CASSQGSVGGRTEAFF; DNA: TGTGCCAGCAGCCAAGGCTCGGTTGGGGGACGCACTGAAGCTTTCTTT; J: TRBJ1-1; size: few; V: TRBV3-1; D: NA
CDR3: CSASSGTDNSPLHF; DNA: TGCAGTGCTAGTTCTGGAACTGATAATTCACCCCTCCACTTT; J: TRBJ1-6; size: few; V: TRBV20-1; D: NA
CDR3: CASSLGVVGNYGYTF; DNA: TGTGCCAGCAGCTTGGGTGTAGTAGGGAACTATGGCTACACCTTC; J: TRBJ1-2; size: few; V: TRBV7-2; D: NA